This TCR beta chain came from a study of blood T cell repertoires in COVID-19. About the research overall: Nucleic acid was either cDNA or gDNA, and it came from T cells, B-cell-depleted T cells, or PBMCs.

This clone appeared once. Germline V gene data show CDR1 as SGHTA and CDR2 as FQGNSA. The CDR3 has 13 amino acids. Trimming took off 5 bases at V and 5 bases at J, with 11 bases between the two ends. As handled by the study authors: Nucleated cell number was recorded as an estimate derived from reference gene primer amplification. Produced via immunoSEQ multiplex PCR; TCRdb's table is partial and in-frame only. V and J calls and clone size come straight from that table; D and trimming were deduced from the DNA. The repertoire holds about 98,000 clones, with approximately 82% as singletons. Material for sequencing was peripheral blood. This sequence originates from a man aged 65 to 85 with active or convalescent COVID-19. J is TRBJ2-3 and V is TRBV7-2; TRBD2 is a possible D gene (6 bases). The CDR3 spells CASSPEGGDTQYF. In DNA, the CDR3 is TGTGCCAGCAGCCCGGAGGGAGGAGATACGCAGTATTTT.